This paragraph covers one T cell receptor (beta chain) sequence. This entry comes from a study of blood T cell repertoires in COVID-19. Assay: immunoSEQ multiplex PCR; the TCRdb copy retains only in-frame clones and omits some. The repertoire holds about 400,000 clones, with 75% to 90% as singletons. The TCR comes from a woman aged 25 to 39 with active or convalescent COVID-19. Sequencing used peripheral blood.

CDR3 in amino acids: CASSPGLAGAIWTGELFF. The CDR3 nucleotides are TGTGCCAGCTCACCAGGACTAGCGGGGGCGATATGGACCGGGGAGCTGTTTTTT. The J gene is TRBJ2-2, the V gene TRBV18; 13 bases map to TRBD2. Germline CDR1 reads KGHSH; CDR2 reads LQKENI. CDR3 length equals 18 residues. J gave up 5 bases and V 2 bases, and 8 bases lay outside the gene matches.